The 7 T cell receptor beta chains below all came from one sample that was sequenced in a study of PD-1 blockade in classical Hodgkin lymphoma. Only in-frame clones appear in the TCRdb table, and some are missing; sequencing was by immunoSEQ multiplex PCR. The sample contains roughly 11,000 clones, around 83% of which appear only once. Each of the patients experienced relapse following autologous stem cell transplantation, and their brentuximab vedotin exposure differed. Sequenced here: peripheral blood mononuclear cells (PBMCs), sampled at baseline. The receptor set was obtained from a human donor with classical Hodgkin lymphoma.

V usage is TRBV25-1 and J usage is TRBJ2-3; D might be TRBD1 or TRBD2, each matching 5 bases. The CDR3 has 12 residues. Trimming left V 7 bases short and J 4 bases short, with 9 bases between. Germline CDR1 reads MGHDK; CDR2 reads SYGVNS. CDR3 bases: TGTGCCAGCATGGGGGTTCCAGATACGCAGTATTTT. It is translated as CASMGVPDTQYF.

The chain links TRBV10-3 to TRBJ2-4; the D gene could be TRBD1 or TRBD2 (7 bases each). The CDR3 totals 13 residues. Germline V lookup: CDR1 ENHRY, CDR2 SYGVKD. Between the trimmed V and J ends, which lost 6 bases and 8 bases, there was a span of 14 bases. CDR3 sequence (DNA): TGTGCCATCAGCGGACAGGCGGGGGACATTCAGTACTTC. Its translation is CAISGQAGDIQYF.

J is TRBJ2-3 and V is TRBV21-1. TRBV21-1 is termed a pseudogene. The CDR3 is 15 residues long. CDR3 sequence reads: CASSLDGPWPDTQYF. CDR3 DNA: TGTGCCAGCAGCCTCGACGGGCCCTGGCCAGATACGCAGTATTTT.

The rearrangement uses TRBV19 and TRBJ2-1; D perhaps matches TRBD2 (6 bases). Germline V gene lookup returns CDR1 LNHDA and CDR2 SQIVND (reference sequence). CDR3 length: 14 residues. V was clipped by 3 bases and J by 8 bases, with 14 bases between them. This CDR3 reads CASSIRDWGDEQFF. In DNA form, the CDR3 reads TGTGCCAGTAGTATCCGGGACTGGGGGGATGAGCAGTTCTTC.

This clone has a single count. The V call is TRBV27, the J call TRBJ2-2; no clear D gene. This CDR3 has 15 amino acids. V was cut by 3 bases and J by 7 bases, with 15 bases left in between. The V gene's germline CDR1 is MNHEY and CDR2 SMNVEV (reference sequence). The CDR3 region is CASSLLGFAVGELFF. As DNA, the CDR3 is TGTGCCAGCAGTTTGTTGGGCTTCGCGGTCGGGGAGCTGTTTTTT.

This rearrangement joins TRBV9 to TRBJ2-7, with D possibly being TRBD1 (6 bases). The CDR3 extends over 13 amino acids. Germline V gene sequence: CDR1 SGDLS, CDR2 YYNGEE. Between the trimmed V and J ends, which lost 4 bases and 5 bases, there was a span of 13 bases. The CDR3 reads CASSFTGLDEQYF. DNA for the CDR3: TGTGCCAGCAGCTTCACAGGGTTGGACGAGCAGTACTTC.

The table lists this clone with a few counts. The V and J genes are TRBV30 and TRBJ1-2; tentative D call: TRBD1 (6 bases). From germline, CDR1 is GTSNPN and CDR2 SVGIG (reference sequence). Trimming took off 0 bases at V and 6 bases at J, with 11 bases between the two ends. CDR3 length: 13 amino acids. The CDR3 protein is CAWSVIRGDGYTF. As DNA, the CDR3 is TGTGCCTGGAGTGTAATCAGGGGCGATGGCTACACCTTC. Combining the CDR3 with reference TRBV30 and TRBJ1-2 gives the whole variable domain SQTIHQWPATLVQPVGSPLSLECTVEGTSNPNLYWYRQAAGRGLQLLFYSVGIGQISSEVPQNLSASRPQDRQFILSSKKLLLSDSGFYLCAWSVIRGDGYTFGSGTRLTVV.